A selection of T cell receptor beta chains follows, all from one sample in a study of cytomegalovirus exposure and HLA in healthy donors. Profiling relied on immunoSEQ multiplex PCR, and the TCRdb table lists in-frame clones only, not all of them. This table has about 120,000 clones, 50% to 75% appearing once. The specimen was PBMCs. Every receptor here comes from a woman aged 40 to 50 in good health and CMV-seropositive. CDR3s include the opening cysteine and the closing phenylalanine or tryptophan. The D gene is left open where the match is weak. Size tells how often a clone was seen (once, few, many) or the class of an expanded clone, and some rows leave it out.

clone_size | j_call | v_call | d_call | cdr3_nt | cdr3_aa
few | TRBJ2-5 | TRBV9 | - | TGTGCCAGCAGCTCCCCGACGGAGAAAGAGACCCAGTACTTC | CASSSPTEKETQYF
- | TRBJ2-2 | TRBV19 | - | TGTGCCAGTAGTGAGCAGGATGGAACCGGGGAGCTGTTTTTT | CASSEQDGTGELFF
- | TRBJ1-4 | TRBV28 | TRBD1 | TGTGCCAGCAGTCCGCTGGGACAGGGAAGGGAAAAACTGTTTTTT | CASSPLGQGREKLFF
few | TRBJ1-5 | TRBV27 | - | TGTGCCAGCAGGAGAAACAGGAGCAATCAGCCCCAGCATTTT | CASRRNRSNQPQHF
- | TRBJ1-5 | TRBV30 | - | TGTGCCTGGAGCTCCCCGGGGGGCAATCAGCCCCAGCATTTT | CAWSSPGGNQPQHF
- | TRBJ2-7 | TRBV18 | - | TGTGCCAGCTCACCCTTACCGAGAAACTCCTACGAGCAGTACTTC | CASSPLPRNSYEQYF
few | TRBJ2-5 | TRBV7-6 | TRBD2 | TGTGCCAGCAGCGGGGCTACGACTAGCGGGGAATGGAAGCAGTACTTC | CASSGATTSGEWKQYF
- | TRBJ1-2 | TRBV7-9 | - | TGTGCCAGCAGCTTAGAACAGGTCTATGGCTACACCTTC | CASSLEQVYGYTF
few | TRBJ1-1 | TRBV5-1 | - | TGCGCCAGCAGCTTGGGAGTAATGAACACTGAAGCTTTCTTT | CASSLGVMNTEAFF
- | TRBJ2-3 | TRBV19 | - | TGTGCCAGTAGTAGGCGGAGGGTCCAGACAAATGATACGCAGTATTTT | CASSRRRVQTNDTQYF
- | TRBJ1-4 | TRBV5-1 | TRBD1 | TGCGCCAGCAGCTTTACTCCGGGACAGCTTAATGAAAAACTGTTTTTT | CASSFTPGQLNEKLFF
- | TRBJ2-2 | TRBV6-5 | TRBD2 | TGTGCCAGCAGTTCACGGGGACTAGCTCGCACCGGGGAGCTGTTTTTT | CASSSRGLARTGELFF
- | TRBJ2-5 | TRBV11-3 | TRBD2 | TGTGCCAGCAGCTTCGGACTAGCGGGGTACGAAGAGACCCAGTACTTC | CASSFGLAGYEETQYF
- | TRBJ2-7 | TRBV28 | - | TGTGCCAGCAGTCAGGGGAGATGGTACGAGCAGTACTTC | CASSQGRWYEQYF
- | TRBJ2-1 | TRBV18 | TRBD2 | TGTGCCAGCTCACCTCCACGGGGGGGGTCTGATGAGCAGTTCTTC | CASSPPRGGSDEQFF
- | TRBJ1-2 | TRBV2 | - | TGTGCCAGCAGTGAGTCGAGGCTTGGCACCTTC | CASSESRLGTF
- | TRBJ1-2 | TRBV4-2 | - | TGTGCCAGCAGCCAGCAGGGTCCTAATGGCTACACCTTC | CASSQQGPNGYTF
- | TRBJ2-5 | TRBV28 | - | TGTGCCAGCAGCCCTCAAACTAGGGAGGAGACCCAGTACTTC | CASSPQTREETQYF
- | TRBJ1-1 | TRBV30 | - | TGTGCCTGGAGTGGGGCGGGACCGTTGAACACTGAAGCTTTCTTT | CAWSGAGPLNTEAFF
once | TRBJ1-1 | TRBV2 | - | TGTGCCAGCAGTGAGTCTCTTTCGGCTTTCTTT | CASSESLSAFF
many | TRBJ2-7 | TRBV7-9 | TRBD1 | TGTGCCAGCAGCCGTCCGGGACAGCATCTCTACGAGCAGTACTTC | CASSRPGQHLYEQYF
- | TRBJ2-7 | TRBV19 | TRBD1 | TGTGCCAGTAGTAGATTGGACAGGGGGTCCGAGCAGTACTTC | CASSRLDRGSEQYF
- | TRBJ2-7 | TRBV7-6 | TRBD2 | TGTGCCAGCAGCGGTAGCGGGTATGCGGAAAGCTCCTACGAGCAGTACTTC | CASSGSGYAESSYEQYF
- | TRBJ2-2 | TRBV27 | TRBD2 | TGTGCCAGCAGCCTGACTAGCGGAGCCTCGAACACCGGGGAGCTGTTTTTT | CASSLTSGASNTGELFF
few | TRBJ2-3 | TRBV2 | TRBD1 | TGTGCCAGCAGGGACAGGGGCGATACGCAGTATTTT | CASRDRGDTQYF
- | TRBJ2-3 | TRBV6-1 | - | TGTGCCAGCCGCGAGGTCACAGATACGCAGTATTTT | CASREVTDTQYF
- | TRBJ2-3 | TRBV18 | TRBD2 | TGTGCCAGCTCATCAAGAGCGGGAGATACTGCTAACACAGATACGCAGTATTTT | CASSSRAGDTANTDTQYF
- | TRBJ2-7 | TRBV6-1 | TRBD1 | TGTGCCAGCAGTGAACACCACAGGGGGGCCTACGAGCAGTACTTC | CASSEHHRGAYEQYF
- | TRBJ2-5 | TRBV7-2 | - | TGTGCCAGCAGCTTAAACTCCCCCCAAGAGACCCAGTACTTC | CASSLNSPQETQYF
- | TRBJ2-1 | TRBV5-1 | TRBD2 | TGCGCCAGCAGCTTGGGTGGGGGGGTGAATGAGCAGTTCTTC | CASSLGGGVNEQFF
few | TRBJ2-7 | TRBV15 | - | TGTGCCACCAGCAGTACACGCGAGCAGTACTTC | CATSSTREQYF
- | TRBJ2-3 | TRBV6-5 | TRBD2 | TGTGCCAGCAGTTACAATGGGGTAGCGGGAGATACGCAGTATTTT | CASSYNGVAGDTQYF
few | TRBJ2-7 | TRBV6-5 | TRBD2 | TGTGCCAGCAGTTACCGCCCTAGCGGGAAAGAGCAGTACTTC | CASSYRPSGKEQYF
- | TRBJ2-1 | TRBV5-1 | TRBD2 | TGCGCCAGCAGCTTGATGGCTAGCGGGGGGGCAGCGGTTGAGCAGTTCTTC | CASSLMASGGAAVEQFF
few | TRBJ2-1 | TRBV15 | - | TGTGCCACCAGCAGGGCAACGACTGCCGACAATGAGCAGTTCTTC | CATSRATTADNEQFF
- | TRBJ1-4 | TRBV6-5 | TRBD1 | TGTGCCAGCAGTTACGGGGACAGGGACGAAAAACTGTTTTTT | CASSYGDRDEKLFF
- | TRBJ1-5 | TRBV7-3 | - | TGTGCCAGCAGCTTAACGACGGGACAGCCCCAGCATTTT | CASSLTTGQPQHF
- | TRBJ2-3 | TRBV6-4 | TRBD2 | TGTGCCAGCAGTGGGACCGGGACTACCGATATGCAGTATTTT | CASSGTGTTDMQYF
- | TRBJ2-7 | TRBV7-8 | - | TGTGCCAGCAGCTTAGGCTTGGCGGGTCCCTACGAGCAGTACTTC | CASSLGLAGPYEQYF
- | TRBJ1-6 | TRBV27 | - | TGTGCCAGCAGCCCAAGGAGCTATAATTCACCCCTCCACTTT | CASSPRSYNSPLHF
- | TRBJ1-5 | TRBV19 | - | TGTGCCAGTGGAATGAGAGGGAGCAATCAGCCCCAGCATTTT | CASGMRGSNQPQHF
- | TRBJ1-1 | TRBV5-1 | - | TGCGCCAGCAGCTTGAATCAGGGGAACACTGAAGCTTTCTTT | CASSLNQGNTEAFF
once | TRBJ1-5 | TRBV7-6 | TRBD1 | TGTGCCAGCAACCCGTTCCTAGGGGGCGGCAATCAGCCCCAGCATTTT | CASNPFLGGGNQPQHF
once | TRBJ2-3 | TRBV9 | TRBD2 | TGTGCCAGCAGCGTAGGGACTAGCGGGCCACAGGATACGCAGTATTTT | CASSVGTSGPQDTQYF
- | TRBJ1-2 | TRBV29-1 | TRBD1 | TGCAGCGTTGAAGGACAGGGGAACTATGGCTACACCTTC | CSVEGQGNYGYTF
- | TRBJ1-1 | TRBV28 | - | TGTGCCAGCAAACGGGGGGCCACTGAAGCTTTCTTT | CASKRGATEAFF
- | TRBJ1-3 | TRBV9 | - | TGTGCCAGCAGCGCTAGCCCCTCTGGAAACACCATATATTTT | CASSASPSGNTIYF
- | TRBJ1-2 | TRBV11-3 | - | TGTGCCAGCAGTTCAGTGGAATCGAGGGGCTACACCTTC | CASSSVESRGYTF
few | TRBJ1-1 | TRBV5-6 | - | TGTGCCAGCAGCTTCAGGGTCGTAGGGAACACTGAAGCTTTCTTT | CASSFRVVGNTEAFF
- | TRBJ2-7 | TRBV5-6 | - | TGTGCCAGCAACTCCAGGGGCCCCTACGAGCAGTACTTC | CASNSRGPYEQYF
few | TRBJ1-5 | TRBV12-5 | - | TGTGCTAGTGGTTTGGGACAGCCTCAGCCCCAGCATTTT | CASGLGQPQPQHF
few | TRBJ2-3 | TRBV30 | - | TGTGCCTGGAGTGTACAAAGGATCGGGACTTACACAGATACGCAGTATTTT | CAWSVQRIGTYTDTQYF
- | TRBJ2-3 | TRBV7-2 | TRBD2 | TGTGCCAGCAGCTCCAGGACTAGAGCAGATACGCAGTATTTT | CASSSRTRADTQYF
- | TRBJ1-2 | TRBV5-1 | TRBD1 | TGCGCCAGCAGCCTTACCCGGGACAGCTACAACCCTTATGGCTACACCTTC | CASSLTRDSYNPYGYTF
- | TRBJ2-5 | TRBV10-1 | TRBD1 | TGCGCCAGCAGTACCGGGACAGGGGGCCAAGAGACCCAGTACTTC | CASSTGTGGQETQYF
- | TRBJ2-1 | TRBV7-6 | TRBD2 | TGTGCCAGCACCCTGACTGCCAGCGGGAGCAATGAGCAGTTCTTC | CASTLTASGSNEQFF
few | TRBJ1-1 | TRBV14 | - | TGTGCCAGCAGCGTCAAGAGGCAGTTGAACACTGAAGCTTTCTTT | CASSVKRQLNTEAFF